These 18 T cell receptor beta chains were sequenced from one sample in a study of T cells after yellow fever vaccination. TCRdb re-derived calls from the 5' RACE reads in MiXCR, one entry per CDR3 protein. The sample shows roughly 120,000 distinct CDR3 sequences, 6.5% to 9% of them seen only once. This specimen consisted of CD4+ T cells sorted from PBMCs, obtained more than 40 days after the first yellow fever vaccination. These receptors originate from a man between 18 and 29 years old who received the YFV17D yellow fever vaccine.

This clonotype was recorded at least ten times. This chain links TRBV2 with TRBJ1-1; D gene ambiguous. The ends were cut back, 0 bases at V and 5 bases at J, with 7 bases in the middle. CDR1 and CDR2 (germline): SNHLY, FYNNEI. This CDR3 contains 13 residues. In DNA, the CDR3 is TGTGCCAGCAGTGAAGCAACGAGAACTGAAGCTTTCTTT. This sequence encodes CASSEATRTEAFF.

The J gene is TRBJ2-2, the V gene TRBV7-2; TRBD2 aligns across 8 bases. The V gene's germline CDR1 is SGHTA and CDR2 FQGNSA. The junction had 8 bases not matched to a gene; V was cut back by 4 bases and J by 4 bases. This CDR3 has 16 amino acids. The CDR3 protein is CASSSHGGAVTGELFF. CDR3 nucleotides: TGTGCCAGCAGCTCGCACGGGGGGGCGGTCACCGGGGAGCTGTTTTTT.

This clonotype occurred many times. This chain connects TRBV10-3 to TRBJ1-1, with D possibly TRBD1 on 6 matching bases. Germline CDR1 and CDR2: ENHRY and SYGVKD. Trimming took 5 bases from V and 5 from J, leaving 21 bases between them. This CDR3 has 16 residues. In nucleotides, the CDR3 is TGTGCCATCAGTAAAACAGGGCCCCGAGGGGGTACTGAAGCTTTCTTT. This gives the protein CAISKTGPRGGTEAFF.

This chain links TRBV5-1 with TRBJ2-3; perhaps TRBD2 as D (7 bases). Trimming stripped 5 bases from V and 4 bases from J, with 20 bases between. There are 16 residues in the CDR3. From germline, CDR1 is SGHRS and CDR2 YFSETQ. In DNA form, the CDR3 reads TGCGCCAGCAGGGTCCCTTCGGTGGGGGGGCCAGATACGCAGTATTTT. This encodes CASRVPSVGGPDTQYF.

This clonotype was observed at least ten times. CDR3 nucleotide sequence: TGTGCCAGCAACGAGGCTGAAGAGACCCAGTACTTC. The encoded protein is CASNEAEETQYF. The rearrangement joins TRBV28 to TRBJ2-5; D is unresolved. From germline, CDR1 is MDHEN and CDR2 SYDVKM. The CDR3 runs to 12 residues. The V and J ends lost 7 bases and 3 bases respectively, with 9 bases between them.

This clonotype showed up many times. This chain links TRBV20-1 with TRBJ2-3; a possible D gene is TRBD2 (5 bases). V was trimmed by 2 bases and J by 4 bases, leaving 16 bases between them. CDR3 length: 15 amino acids. The germline V gene encodes CDR1 DFQATT and CDR2 SNEGSKA (reference sequence). The CDR3 DNA is TGCAGTGCTAGAACCTCACAGAGGGCGGCAGATACGCAGTATTTT. Translated, it gives CSARTSQRAADTQYF.

This clonotype occurred many times. CDR3 sequence (DNA): TGCAGCGTTGAATCCTATCAGAATACGCAGTATTTT. This sequence encodes CSVESYQNTQYF. The genes are TRBV29-1 and TRBJ2-3; D is ambiguous. Germline-derived CDR1 and CDR2 are SQVTM and ANQGSEA. The CDR3 consists of 12 residues. The V end was cut by 2 bases, the J end by 7 bases, with 10 bases between.

Regarding this clonotype: A read error is possible here, since a much larger clone lies one base away. The chain joins TRBV11-2 to TRBJ2-7, with D tentatively TRBD1 (7 bases). The V end was cut by 3 bases, the J end by 2 bases, with 17 bases between. This CDR3 is built from 16 residues. Germline CDR1 SGHAT, CDR2 FQNNGV. CDR3 in amino acids: CASSFTNAGQPYEQYF. The CDR3 DNA sequence: TGTGCCAGCAGCTTCACCAACGCGGGACAGCCCTACGAGCAGTACTTC.

This clonotype was counted between two and nine times. The chain joins TRBV6-2 or TRBV6-3 to TRBJ2-3; 7 nucleotides match TRBD1. Germline V gene sequence: CDR1 MNHEY, CDR2 SVGEGT. After removal of 7 bases from V and 2 bases from J, the junction contained 9 bases not matched to a gene. CDR3 length: 15 amino acids. This chain's CDR3 is CASIQDRKDTDTQYF. Written as DNA, the CDR3 is TGTGCCAGCATCCAGGACAGGAAGGACACAGATACGCAGTATTTT.

The chain combines TRBV5-4 with TRBJ2-1, with 9 positions matching TRBD2. The J segment lost 5 bases and the V segment lost 4 bases, leaving 7 bases of the junction unmatched. The CDR3 runs to 15 residues. CDR1 is SGHNT and CDR2 is YYREEE in the germline V gene (reference sequence). The CDR3 nucleotides read TGTGCCAGCAGCCCCCCTAGCGGGGCGCACAATGAGCAGTTCTTC. Amino acid sequence: CASSPPSGAHNEQFF.

Concerning this clonotype itself: A read error is possible here, since a much larger clone lies one base away. The CDR3 coding sequence is TGTGCTAGTTGTTTGGAACCAGGGTTTTACACTGAAGCTTTCTTT. This encodes CASCLEPGFYTEAFF. This chain links TRBV12-5 with TRBJ1-1, with TRBD1 as a possible D gene (5 bases). The germline gives CDR1 LGHNT, CDR2 FRNRAP. The CDR3 has 15 amino acids.

This clonotype was counted only a few times. V and J are TRBV7-2 and TRBJ1-5, with TRBD1 matching 10 bases. Germline V gives CDR1 SGHTA, CDR2 FQGNSA. Trimming removed 3 bases from V and 1 base from J; junction bases left unmatched: 6. CDR3 length: 17 amino acids. The DNA for the CDR3 is TGTGCCAGCAGCTTCGGGACAGGGGTATTGAGCAATCAGCCCCAGCATTTT. This translates into CASSFGTGVLSNQPQHF.

The sample holds many counts of this clonotype. The J gene is TRBJ2-7, the V gene TRBV20-1, with 8 nucleotides matching TRBD1. There are 14 residues in the CDR3. The trim removed 5 bases at V and 0 bases at J, leaving 6 bases unmatched. Germline loops: CDR1 DFQATT, CDR2 SNEGSKA (reference sequence). CDR3 in DNA: TGCAGTGCTTCGTCCCAGGGGGCCTCCTACGAGCAGTACTTC. This codes for CSASSQGASYEQYF.

Ten or more counts support this clonotype. This chain uses TRBV4-2 with TRBJ1-5; 7 bases match TRBD1. V lost 4 bases to trimming and J lost 3 bases; unmatched junction nucleotides: 9. The CDR3 spans 16 residues. Germline V CDR1 and CDR2: LGHNA, YNFKEQ. The chain's CDR3 is CASSPLGRGHNQPQHF. For the CDR3, the DNA is TGTGCCAGCAGCCCTCTCGGGAGGGGGCACAATCAGCCCCAGCATTTT.

This clonotype was seen ten or more times. The chain combines TRBV27 with TRBJ2-1; weak D call: TRBD1 (6 bases). Per germline, CDR1 MNHEY and CDR2 SMNVEV (reference sequence). V lost 5 bases to trimming and J lost 7 bases, with 18 bases between them. The CDR3 is 15 amino acids. In DNA form, the CDR3 reads TGTGCCAGCAGTCCGAGGCCAGGTCAGGGGAATGAGCAGTTCTTC. Translated: CASSPRPGQGNEQFF.

This clonotype was seen a few times. The chain couples TRBV20-1 to TRBJ2-2, with D tentatively TRBD2 (6 bases). CDR1 is DFQATT and CDR2 is SNEGSKA in the germline V gene (reference sequence). V lost 6 bases and J 6 bases, leaving 11 bases between the germline ends. The CDR3 runs 12 residues. CDR3 residues: CSARLGPGELFF. The CDR3, as DNA: TGCAGTGCCAGACTAGGCCCCGGGGAGCTGTTTTTT.

CDR3 in amino acids: CASSDAGTSGQETQYF. The CDR3 bases are TGTGCCAGTAGTGACGCGGGGACTAGCGGGCAAGAGACCCAGTACTTC. The gene calls are TRBV19 and TRBJ2-5; 12 nucleotides align to TRBD2. The J segment lost 2 bases and the V segment lost 5 bases, leaving 6 bases of the junction unmatched. Germline loops: CDR1 LNHDA, CDR2 SQIVND (reference sequence). This CDR3 contains 16 residues. Based on the CDR3 plus reference TRBV19 and TRBJ2-5, the full variable domain is DGGITQSPKYLFRKEGQNVTLSCEQNLNHDAMYWYRQDPGQGLRLIYYSQIVNDFQKGDIAEGYSVSREKKESFPLTVTSAQKNPTAFYLCASSDAGTSGQETQYFGPGTRLLVL.

This clonotype was recorded at least ten times. The J gene is TRBJ2-3, the V gene TRBV5-1, with D possibly called TRBD1 or TRBD2 (6 bases each). The CDR3 covers 16 residues. Per germline, CDR1 SGHRS and CDR2 YFSETQ. Trimming removed 0 bases at V and 3 bases at J, with 14 bases between. The CDR3 sequence is CASSLETGGGTDTQYF. For the CDR3, the DNA is TGCGCCAGCAGCTTGGAGACTGGAGGGGGTACAGATACGCAGTATTTT. Together with reference TRBV5-1 and TRBJ2-3, the CDR3 gives the full variable domain: KAGVTQTPRYLIKTRGQQVTLSCSPISGHRSVSWYQQTPGQGLQFLFEYFSETQRNKGNFPGRFSGRQFSNSRSEMNVSTLELGDSALYLCASSLETGGGTDTQYFGPGTRLTVL.